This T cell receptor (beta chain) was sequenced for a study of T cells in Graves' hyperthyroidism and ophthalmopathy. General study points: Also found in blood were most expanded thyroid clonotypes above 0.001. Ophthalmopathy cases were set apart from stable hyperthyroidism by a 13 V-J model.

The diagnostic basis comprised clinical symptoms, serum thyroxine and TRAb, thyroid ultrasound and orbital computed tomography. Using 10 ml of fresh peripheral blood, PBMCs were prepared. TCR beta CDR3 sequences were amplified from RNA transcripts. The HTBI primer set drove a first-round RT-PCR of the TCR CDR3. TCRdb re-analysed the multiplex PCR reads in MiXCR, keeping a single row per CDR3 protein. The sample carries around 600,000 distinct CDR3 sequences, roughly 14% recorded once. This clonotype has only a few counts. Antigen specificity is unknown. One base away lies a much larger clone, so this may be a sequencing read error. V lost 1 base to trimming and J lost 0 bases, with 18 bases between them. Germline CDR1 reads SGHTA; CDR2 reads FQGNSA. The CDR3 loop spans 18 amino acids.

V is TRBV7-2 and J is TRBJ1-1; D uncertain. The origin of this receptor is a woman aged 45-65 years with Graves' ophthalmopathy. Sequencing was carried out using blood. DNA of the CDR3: TGTGCCAGCAGCTTAGAGCTAGCCCTAAAGGGCATGAACACTGAAGCTTTCTTT. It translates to CASSLELALKGMNTEAFF.